This T cell receptor (beta chain) stems from a study of control samples from healthy donors and cancer patients. Deletions cut 5 bases from V and 5 bases from J, with 9 bases between. The CDR3 totals 12 residues. Germline V gene sequence: CDR1 LGHDT, CDR2 YNNKEL (reference sequence). Sequencing was performed with immunoSEQ multiplex PCR; in TCRdb, only in-frame clones are kept and a portion is missing. The sample consists of some 120,000 clones, 80% to 90% of them appearing once. Sequences were obtained from PBMCs. This receptor was taken from a woman between 45 and 65 years old with colorectal cancer. V is TRBV3-1 (or the pseudogene TRBV3-2) and J is TRBJ2-5; D perhaps matches TRBD1 (5 bases). The CDR3 nucleotides are TGTGCCAGCAGCACCAGGGTTGAGACCCAGTACTTC. It yields the protein CASSTRVETQYF.